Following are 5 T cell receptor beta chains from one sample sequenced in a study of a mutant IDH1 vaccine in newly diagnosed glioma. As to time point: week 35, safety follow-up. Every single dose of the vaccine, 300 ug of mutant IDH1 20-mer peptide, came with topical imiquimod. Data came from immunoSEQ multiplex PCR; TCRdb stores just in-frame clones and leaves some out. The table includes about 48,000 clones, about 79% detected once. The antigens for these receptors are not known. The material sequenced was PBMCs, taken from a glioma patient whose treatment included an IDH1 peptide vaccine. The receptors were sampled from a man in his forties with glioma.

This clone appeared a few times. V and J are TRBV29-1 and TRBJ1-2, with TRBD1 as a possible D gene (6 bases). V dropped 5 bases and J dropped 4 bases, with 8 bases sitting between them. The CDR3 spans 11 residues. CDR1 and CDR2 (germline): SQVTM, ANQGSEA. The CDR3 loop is CSVKGGYGYTF. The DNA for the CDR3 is TGCAGCGTTAAGGGGGGCTATGGCTACACCTTC.

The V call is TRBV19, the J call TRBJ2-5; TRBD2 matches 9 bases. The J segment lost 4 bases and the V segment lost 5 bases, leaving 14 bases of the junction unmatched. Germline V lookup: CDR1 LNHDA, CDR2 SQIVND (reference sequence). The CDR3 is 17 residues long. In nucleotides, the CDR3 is TGTGCCAGTAGTCCACGAATAGCGGGAGTGGGACGAGAGACCCAGTACTTC. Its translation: CASSPRIAGVGRETQYF.

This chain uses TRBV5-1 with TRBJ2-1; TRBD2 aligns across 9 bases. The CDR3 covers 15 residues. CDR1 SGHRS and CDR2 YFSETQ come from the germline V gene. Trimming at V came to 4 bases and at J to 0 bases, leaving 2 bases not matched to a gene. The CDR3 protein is CASSPSGNSYNEQFF. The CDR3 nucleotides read TGCGCCAGCAGCCCTAGCGGGAACTCCTACAATGAGCAGTTCTTC.

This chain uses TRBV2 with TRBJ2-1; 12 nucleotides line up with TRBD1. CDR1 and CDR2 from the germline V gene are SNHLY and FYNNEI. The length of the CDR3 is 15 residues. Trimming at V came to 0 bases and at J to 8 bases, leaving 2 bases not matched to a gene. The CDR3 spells CASSEAGTGGDEQFF. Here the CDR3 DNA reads TGTGCCAGCAGTGAAGCAGGGACAGGGGGCGATGAGCAGTTCTTC.

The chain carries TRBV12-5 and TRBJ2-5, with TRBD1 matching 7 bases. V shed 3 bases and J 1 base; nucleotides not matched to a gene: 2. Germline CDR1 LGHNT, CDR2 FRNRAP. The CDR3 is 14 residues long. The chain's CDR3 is CASGLGQVQETQYF. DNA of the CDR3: TGTGCTAGTGGTTTAGGACAGGTCCAAGAGACCCAGTACTTC.